One and the same sample provided the 10 T cell receptor beta chains below, sequenced in a study of T cell repertoires in breast cancer. Paired alpha-beta TCRs of CD8+ T cells were analyzed by expanded emulsion RT-PCR. Blocking oligonucleotides added to a second nested PCR suppressed unpaired genes. One entry per CDR3 protein, called by TCRdb with MiXCR from the emulsion pairing reads. The sample lists around 43,000 distinct CDR3 sequences; around 45% were seen once. Sequenced sample: CD8+ T cells. These receptors were obtained from a pool of human donors with breast cancer or a healthy control (not recorded which).

In its sample, this clonotype ranks as medium-sized. This chain links TRBV15 with TRBJ1-2; D may be TRBD1 (5 bases). The germline V gene encodes CDR1 LNHNV and CDR2 YYDKDF (reference sequence). The V end was cut by 0 bases, the J end by 2 bases, with 13 bases between. This CDR3 spans 16 amino acids. The chain's CDR3 is CATSRDKIGVNYGYTF. CDR3 DNA sequence: TGTGCCACCAGCAGAGATAAGATAGGGGTCAACTATGGCTACACCTTC.

CDR3 amino acids: CASSEEAEQYF. The CDR3 DNA is TGTGCCAGCAGTGAAGAGGCCGAGCAGTACTTC. This rearrangement joins TRBV2 to TRBJ2-7, with D unclear. V was cut by 1 base and J by 6 bases, with 4 bases left in between. Germline V gives CDR1 SNHLY, CDR2 FYNNEI. This CDR3 comprises 11 residues.

The V call is TRBV2, the J call TRBJ1-1; D remains unclear. The length of the CDR3 is 14 residues. Per germline, CDR1 SNHLY and CDR2 FYNNEI. Trimming stripped 3 bases from V and 0 bases from J, with 8 bases between. The CDR3 nucleotides read TGTGCCAGCAGTGATTTAGGGCTGAACACTGAAGCTTTCTTT. It is translated as CASSDLGLNTEAFF.

This clonotype was seen only a few times. V is TRBV6-1 and J is TRBJ1-3, with TRBD1 as a possible D gene (5 bases). V lost 9 bases and J lost 0, with 15 bases in between. The V gene's germline CDR1 is MNHNS and CDR2 SASEGT. This CDR3 has 15 amino acids. In nucleotides, the CDR3 is TGTGCCAGTATGCCGGGACGGGGCTCTGGAAACACCATATATTTT. Residues: CASMPGRGSGNTIYF.

The rearrangement links TRBV20-1 to TRBJ2-7, with unresolved D. Germline loops: CDR1 DFQATT, CDR2 SNEGSKA (reference sequence). V dropped 6 bases and J dropped 6 bases, with 12 bases sitting between them. The CDR3 has 11 residues. The DNA of the CDR3 is TGCAGTGCGACTTCCCCAAGCGAGCAGTACTTC. Residues: CSATSPSEQYF.

This clonotype was picked up a small number of times. The V and J genes are TRBV25-1 and TRBJ2-5, with a possible D match to TRBD1 (5 bases). Germline V gene sequence: CDR1 MGHDK, CDR2 SYGVNS. The CDR3 has 14 residues. The ends were cut back, 3 bases at V and 4 bases at J, with 12 bases in the middle. In DNA, the CDR3 is TGTGCCAGCAGTGAGGGGCAGGGCACAGAGACCCAGTACTTC. It codes for CASSEGQGTETQYF.

This clonotype is judged medium-sized (0.01 to 0.1%). CDR3 protein: CASSQSTRTEAFF. CDR3 nucleotides: TGTGCCAGCAGCCAGTCGACGAGGACTGAAGCTTTCTTT. The chain combines TRBV14 with TRBJ1-1; D is uncertain. This CDR3 spans 13 amino acids. With 3 bases removed from V and 5 bases from J, the gap between germline ends came to 10 bases. Germline loops: CDR1 SGHDN, CDR2 FVKESK. Full variable domain (outside the CDR3, taken from reference TRBV14 and TRBJ1-1): EAGVTQFPSHSVIEKGQTVTLRCDPISGHDNLYWYRRVMGKEIKFLLHFVKESKQDESGMPNNRFLAERTGGTYSTLKVQPAELEDSGVYFCASSQSTRTEAFFGQGTRLTVV.

This clonotype has only a few counts. The chain has TRBV7-2 and TRBJ1-1; D is undetermined. The CDR3 covers 14 residues. Trimming removed 1 base at V and 6 bases at J, with 12 bases between. Germline V gives CDR1 SGHTA, CDR2 FQGNSA. CDR3 loop: CASSLGDLLSEAFF. The DNA for the CDR3 is TGTGCCAGCAGCTTAGGAGATTTGTTATCTGAAGCTTTCTTT. Full variable domain (remainder filled in from reference TRBV7-2 and TRBJ1-1): GAGVSQSPSNKVTEKGKDVELRCDPISGHTALYWYRQSLGQGLEFLIYFQGNSAPDKSGLPSDRFSAERTGGSVSTLTIQRTQQEDSAVYLCASSLGDLLSEAFFGQGTRLTVV.

In its sample, this clonotype was seen many times. This chain joins TRBV7-9 and TRBJ1-6, with no clear D. This CDR3 has 12 residues. V was clipped by 2 bases and J by 10 bases, with 6 bases between them. From germline, CDR1 is SEHNR and CDR2 FQNEAQ (reference sequence). The CDR3 protein is CASSLYVSPLHF. Here the CDR3 DNA reads TGTGCCAGCAGCTTATACGTCTCACCCCTCCACTTT.

This clonotype occurred a few times. The gene calls are TRBV19 and TRBJ1-2; D not resolved. The V end lost 3 bases, the J end lost 1 base, and 6 bases lay between the germline ends. The germline CDR1 and CDR2 sequences are LNHDA and SQIVND (reference sequence). The CDR3 covers 13 residues. The CDR3, as DNA: TGTGCCAGTAGTATTGGTAATAACTATGGCTACACCTTC. This gives the protein CASSIGNNYGYTF. Based on the CDR3 plus reference TRBV19 and TRBJ1-2, the full variable domain is DGGITQSPKYLFRKEGQNVTLSCEQNLNHDAMYWYRQDPGQGLRLIYYSQIVNDFQKGDIAEGYSVSREKKESFPLTVTSAQKNPTAFYLCASSIGNNYGYTFGSGTRLTVV.